This T cell receptor (beta chain) appears in the sequencing data of a study of radiotherapy plus CTLA-4 blockade in lung cancer. Study context: In 18% of patients, objective responses were seen; 25% to 40% had disease control.

Germline-derived CDR1 and CDR2 are MNHEY and SVGAGI. This CDR3 is built from 15 residues. V dropped 6 bases and J dropped 5; count of bases not matched to a gene: 9. This clone came up once. Its antigen remains unidentified. Study-wide points: Radiotherapy with ipilimumab was followed by blood expansion of tumor-derived clones.

The repertoire was sequenced with immunoSEQ multiplex PCR; TCRdb's copy has only in-frame clones and lacks some. The data contain 100,000 to 150,000 clones, just under 90% of them singletons. Sequences were derived from peripheral blood, sampled from a patient treated with radiotherapy plus ipilimumab. This chain uses TRBV6-5 with TRBJ2-3; 9 bases map to TRBD1. The receptor was isolated from a human donor with non-small cell lung cancer that progressed on radiotherapy plus ipilimumab. CDR3 loop: CASSLSTGGRDTQYF. CDR3 sequence (DNA): TGTGCCAGCAGCTTGTCGACAGGGGGTAGAGATACGCAGTATTTT.